This entry lists 25 T cell receptor beta chains sequenced from one sample in a study of siplizumab effects on memory and regulatory T cells. Here immunoSEQ multiplex PCR was the method, and the copy in TCRdb shows in-frame clones only, minus some. The sample holds some 96,000 clones; about 91% are singletons and the top ten take around 0.15%. The sequencing input was CD4+ T cells sorted from blood. The source of these receptors is a human donor in good health.

In this sample, this clone turned up once. The chain recombines TRBV4-1 with TRBJ1-6; D is perhaps TRBD1 (6 bases). The CDR3 consists of 17 residues. The germline gives CDR1 MGHRA, CDR2 YSYEKL. Trimming cost V 0 bases and J 1 base, with 10 bases left between them. The CDR3 is CASSQDATGSYNSPLHF. The DNA of the CDR3 is TGCGCCAGCAGCCAAGATGCGACAGGTTCCTATAATTCACCCCTCCACTTT.

This clone was seen many times. The chain carries TRBV12-5 and TRBJ1-1; no clear D gene. This CDR3 has 17 amino acids. Germline-derived CDR1 and CDR2 are LGHNT and FRNRAP. Trimming removed 0 bases from V and 0 bases from J, with 14 bases in between. CDR3 protein: CASGLVPLAAMNTEAFF. The CDR3 DNA follows: TGTGCTAGTGGTTTGGTACCACTCGCAGCCATGAACACTGAAGCTTTCTTT.

The rearrangement joins TRBV6-5 to TRBJ1-2; TRBD1 is a possible D gene (5 bases). CDR1 and CDR2 (germline): MNHEY, SVGAGI. V was cut by 5 bases and J by 2 bases, with 15 bases left in between. The CDR3 has 15 amino acids. Written as DNA, the CDR3 is TGTGCCAGCAGTAAACCTGGACACGTCAACTATGGCTACACCTTC. Its translation is CASSKPGHVNYGYTF.

The chain is built from TRBV7-9 and TRBJ2-7, with TRBD2 matching 9 bases. CDR1 is SEHNR and CDR2 is FQNEAQ in the germline V gene (reference sequence). J was trimmed by 5 bases and V by 3 bases; bases with no gene match: 5. CDR3 length: 14 residues. The CDR3 region is CASSFSGTSNEQYF. CDR3 nucleotide sequence: TGTGCCAGCAGCTTCTCCGGGACTAGCAACGAGCAGTACTTC. Filled out from reference TRBV7-9 and TRBJ2-7, the complete variable domain reads DTGVSQNPRHKITKRGQNVTFRCDPISEHNRLYWYRQTLGQGPEFLTYFQNEAQLEKSRLLSDRFSAERPKGSFSTLEIQRTEQGDSAMYLCASSFSGTSNEQYFGPGTRLTVT.

J is TRBJ1-1 and V is TRBV15, with 7 bases that match TRBD1. Per the germline V gene, CDR1 is LNHNV and CDR2 is YYDKDF (reference sequence). CDR3 length equals 13 residues. The junction had 8 bases not matched to a gene; V was cut back by 9 bases and J by 4 bases. The CDR3 DNA follows: TGTGCCACTACGACAGGGCTCCGCACTGAAGCTTTCTTT. Its translation is CATTTGLRTEAFF. The entire variable domain, with the rest obtained from reference TRBV15 and TRBJ1-1, is as follows: DAMVIQNPRYQVTQFGKPVTLSCSQTLNHNVMYWYQQKSSQAPKLLFHYYDKDFNNEADTPDNFQSRRPNTSFCFLDIRSPGLGDTAMYLCATTTGLRTEAFFGQGTRLTVV.

The J gene is TRBJ2-2, the V gene TRBV25-1, with D possibly TRBD2 on 6 matching bases. Looked up from germline, CDR1 is MGHDK and CDR2 is SYGVNS. The CDR3 consists of 16 residues. V was cut by 1 base and J by 0 bases, with 9 bases left in between. The CDR3 here is CASSELGEANTGELFF. In nucleotides, the CDR3 is TGTGCCAGCAGTGAATTAGGGGAGGCGAACACCGGGGAGCTGTTTTTT.

The V call is TRBV4-3, the J call TRBJ2-2; D ambiguous. Germline CDR1 is LGHNA and CDR2 is YSLEER. V lost 0 bases and J 2 bases, leaving 10 bases between the germline ends. The CDR3 is made up of 16 amino acids. CDR3 in amino acids: CASSQDGSANTGELFF. CDR3 DNA: TGCGCCAGCAGCCAAGATGGGTCCGCTAACACCGGGGAGCTGTTTTTT.

This clone was seen more than once but under ten times. The gene calls are TRBV10-1 and TRBJ1-2; D ambiguous. From germline, CDR1 is WNHNN and CDR2 SYGVQD (reference sequence). V lost 7 bases and J 5 bases, leaving 11 bases between the germline ends. CDR3 size: 12 residues. The CDR3 spells CASTRQAYGYTF. As DNA, the CDR3 is TGCGCCAGCACTCGGCAGGCTTATGGCTACACCTTC.

This chain connects TRBV5-1 to TRBJ2-2, with TRBD2 matching over 8 bases. Germline assignment: CDR1 SGHRS and CDR2 YFSETQ. CDR3 length equals 18 residues. After removal of 2 bases from V and 0 bases from J, the junction contained 9 bases not matched to a gene. CDR3 in DNA: TGCGCCAGCAGCTTATTAACTAGCGGACCTCCGAACACCGGGGAGCTGTTTTTT. It translates to CASSLLTSGPPNTGELFF. Filled out from reference TRBV5-1 and TRBJ2-2, the complete variable domain reads KAGVTQTPRYLIKTRGQQVTLSCSPISGHRSVSWYQQTPGQGLQFLFEYFSETQRNKGNFPGRFSGRQFSNSRSEMNVSTLELGDSALYLCASSLLTSGPPNTGELFFGEGSRLTVL.

The gene calls are TRBV5-1 and TRBJ2-5, with D unresolved. The CDR3 has 15 residues. V lost 1 base, J lost 5 bases, and 15 bases lay in between. The germline CDR1 and CDR2 sequences are SGHRS and YFSETQ. CDR3: CASSLSGEAIETQYF. CDR3 DNA: TGCGCCAGCAGCTTGAGTGGCGAGGCGATCGAGACCCAGTACTTC.

The chain uses TRBV6-5 and TRBJ1-4; D not resolved. Per germline, CDR1 MNHEY and CDR2 SVGAGI. CDR3 length: 16 residues. Trimming left V 0 bases short and J 4 bases short, with 12 bases between. CDR3 protein: CASSYSNLPSNEKLFF. The CDR3 DNA reads as TGTGCCAGCAGTTACTCGAACCTCCCCAGTAATGAAAAACTGTTTTTT.

The chain combines TRBV18 with TRBJ1-1, with 8 nucleotides matching TRBD1. The CDR3 has 13 residues. Germline V gene lookup returns CDR1 KGHSH and CDR2 LQKENI. V dropped 3 bases and J dropped 5; count of bases not matched to a gene: 2. CDR3 sequence: CASSPTGGTEAFF. The CDR3 DNA reads TGTGCCAGCTCACCCACAGGGGGAACTGAAGCTTTCTTT.

The V and J genes are TRBV7-3 and TRBJ2-1; 7 bases match TRBD2. The CDR3 covers 13 residues. CDR1 and CDR2 (germline): SGHTA, FQGTGA. The V segment lost 2 bases and the J segment 5 bases; nucleotides outside the gene matches: 0. The CDR3 region has the DNA TGTGCCAGCAGCTTACTAGCGGACAATGAGCAGTTCTTC. Translated: CASSLLADNEQFF. Together with reference TRBV7-3 and TRBJ2-1, the CDR3 gives the full variable domain: GAGVSQTPSNKVTEKGKYVELRCDPISGHTALYWYRQSLGQGPEFLIYFQGTGAADDSGLPNDRFFAVRPEGSVSTLKIQRTERGDSAVYLCASSLLADNEQFFGPGTRLTVL.

The V call is TRBV5-5, the J call TRBJ2-7, with unresolved D. V dropped 0 bases and J dropped 3 bases, with 10 bases sitting between them. Germline V gene lookup returns CDR1 SGHKS and CDR2 YYEKEE (reference sequence). The CDR3 totals 14 residues. The CDR3 DNA follows: TGTGCCAGCAGCTTGGGGCCCCCCCGCTACGAGCAGTACTTC. It codes for CASSLGPPRYEQYF.

V is TRBV5-1 and J is TRBJ2-1, with 7 positions matching TRBD1. V trimming: 1 base; J trimming: 5 bases; junction bases outside the gene matches: 6. This CDR3 comprises 15 residues. CDR1 and CDR2 from the germline V gene are SGHRS and YFSETQ. The CDR3 coding sequence is TGCGCCAGCAGCTTGAGGGCAGGGGGTAACAATGAGCAGTTCTTC. This codes for CASSLRAGGNNEQFF. The variable domain in full, with the rest retrieved from reference TRBV5-1 and TRBJ2-1, is KAGVTQTPRYLIKTRGQQVTLSCSPISGHRSVSWYQQTPGQGLQFLFEYFSETQRNKGNFPGRFSGRQFSNSRSEMNVSTLELGDSALYLCASSLRAGGNNEQFFGPGTRLTVL.

The chain links TRBV6-6 to TRBJ1-3, with D unresolved. Germline loops: CDR1 MNHNY, CDR2 SVGAGI (reference sequence). There are 15 residues in the CDR3. V dropped 6 bases and J dropped 1 base, with 13 bases sitting between them. CDR3 region: CASRLSLGSGNTIYF. The DNA of the CDR3 is TGTGCCAGCAGATTAAGTTTAGGATCTGGAAACACCATATATTTT.

The rearrangement uses TRBV30 and TRBJ1-5; D gene ambiguous. V was shortened by 5 bases and J by 2 bases, with 10 bases between the two germline ends. This CDR3 comprises 13 residues. CDR1 GTSNPN and CDR2 SVGIG come from the germline V gene (reference sequence). CDR3 in DNA: TGTGCCTGGGGCCGGATGGGCAATCAGCCCCAGCATTTT. As protein: CAWGRMGNQPQHF.

CDR3 region: CASGGQGTYNEQFF. The CDR3 nucleotides are TGTGCCAGCGGCGGACAGGGCACCTACAATGAGCAGTTCTTC. V gene TRBV2 combines with J gene TRBJ2-1, with 8 nucleotides matching TRBD1. The CDR3 covers 14 residues. The junction had 5 bases not matched to a gene; V was cut back by 8 bases and J by 2 bases. Germline V gene lookup returns CDR1 SNHLY and CDR2 FYNNEI.

The chain joins TRBV18 to TRBJ1-1; a weak D match, TRBD1 (5 bases). The V end lost 4 bases, the J end lost 1 base, and 16 bases lay between the germline ends. The CDR3 has 16 residues. Germline CDR1 KGHSH, CDR2 LQKENI. The CDR3 protein is CASSLTLSGTNTEAFF. The CDR3 DNA reads TGTGCCAGCTCACTGACCTTGTCGGGGACGAACACTGAAGCTTTCTTT.

The V and J genes are TRBV6-6 and TRBJ1-6; D possibly corresponds to TRBD1 (5 bases). The CDR3 has 14 residues. The V gene's germline CDR1 is MNHNY and CDR2 SVGAGI (reference sequence). V was clipped by 3 bases and J by 12 bases, with 15 bases between them. The CDR3 region has the DNA TGTGCCAGCAGTTATGGGGGAAGGGCTGGACCCCTCCACTTT. This codes for CASSYGGRAGPLHF.

The rearrangement joins TRBV6-4 to TRBJ1-1; D ambiguous. V was clipped by 4 bases and J by 0 bases, with 6 bases between them. This CDR3 contains 13 residues. Germline-derived CDR1 and CDR2 are MRHNA and SNTAGT. Here the CDR3 reads CASSAQLNTEAFF. In nucleotides, the CDR3 is TGTGCCAGCAGTGCACAGCTGAACACTGAAGCTTTCTTT.

V gene TRBV15 combines with J gene TRBJ1-6, with D possibly being TRBD1 (6 bases). This CDR3 comprises 14 residues. Germline CDR1 and CDR2: LNHNV and YYDKDF (reference sequence). The V end was cut by 4 bases, the J end by 13 bases, with 17 bases between. The CDR3 bases are TGTGCCACCAGCATATACAGGGAAGTGGGGCCCCTCCACTTT. Translating gives CATSIYREVGPLHF.

The chain combines TRBV7-2 with TRBJ2-1, with 8 nucleotides matching TRBD2. This CDR3 comprises 15 residues. V was clipped by 3 bases and J by 7 bases; unmatched bases: 8. Germline values: CDR1 SGHTA, CDR2 FQGNSA. The CDR3 DNA sequence: TGTGCCAGCAGCTTCGGACTAGCCCGTGGGAATGAGCAGTTCTTC. It encodes CASSFGLARGNEQFF.

The V gene is TRBV6-5, the J gene TRBJ1-3; 8 bases match TRBD1. The CDR3 consists of 16 residues. V was clipped by 0 bases and J by 0 bases; unmatched bases: 1. Germline V CDR1 and CDR2: MNHEY, SVGAGI. CDR3 in DNA: TGTGCCAGCAGTTACTCAACAGGGGGCTCTGGAAACACCATATATTTT. It encodes CASSYSTGGSGNTIYF.

As DNA, the CDR3 is TGTGCCAGCAGCTTAGGCTTGGGGAGCACAGATACGCAGTATTTT. It is translated as CASSLGLGSTDTQYF. The genes are TRBV7-2 and TRBJ2-3; no clear D gene. This CDR3 has 15 amino acids. CDR1 SGHTA and CDR2 FQGNSA come from the germline V gene. With 1 base removed from V and 0 bases from J, the gap between germline ends came to 8 bases.